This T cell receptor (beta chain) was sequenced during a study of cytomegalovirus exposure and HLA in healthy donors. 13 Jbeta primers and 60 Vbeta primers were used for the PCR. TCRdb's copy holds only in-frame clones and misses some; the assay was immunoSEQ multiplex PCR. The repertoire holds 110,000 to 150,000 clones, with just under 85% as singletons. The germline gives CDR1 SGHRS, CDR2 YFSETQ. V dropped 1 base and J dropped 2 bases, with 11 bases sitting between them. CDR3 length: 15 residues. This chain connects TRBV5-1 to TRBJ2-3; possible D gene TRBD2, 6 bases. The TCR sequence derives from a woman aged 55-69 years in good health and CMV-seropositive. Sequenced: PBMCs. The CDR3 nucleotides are TGCGCCAGCAGCTTGCGCGGAGGGACCACAGATACGCAGTATTTT. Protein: CASSLRGGTTDTQYF.